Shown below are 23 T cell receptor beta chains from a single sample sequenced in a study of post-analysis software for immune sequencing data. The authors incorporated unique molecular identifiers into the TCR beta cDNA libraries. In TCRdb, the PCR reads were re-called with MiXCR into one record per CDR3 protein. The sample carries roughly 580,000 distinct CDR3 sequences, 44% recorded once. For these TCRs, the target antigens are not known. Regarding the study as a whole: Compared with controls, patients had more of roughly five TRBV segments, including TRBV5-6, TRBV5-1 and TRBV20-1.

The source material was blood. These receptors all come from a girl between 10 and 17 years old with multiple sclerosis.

CDR3 region: CASSDWGSSGANVLTF. The CDR3 DNA is TGTGCCAGCAGTGACTGGGGCAGCTCTGGGGCCAACGTCCTGACTTTC. The chain combines TRBV6-1 with TRBJ2-6, with D possibly TRBD1 on 5 matching bases. CDR3 length: 16 residues. CDR1 MNHNS and CDR2 SASEGT come from the germline V gene. V was cut by 3 bases and J by 0 bases, with 9 bases left in between.

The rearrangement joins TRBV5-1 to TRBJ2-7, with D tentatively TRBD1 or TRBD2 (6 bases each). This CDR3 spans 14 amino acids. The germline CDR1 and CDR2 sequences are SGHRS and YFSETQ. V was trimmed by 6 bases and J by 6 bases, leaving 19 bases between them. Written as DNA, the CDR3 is TGCGCCAGCAAGTCCATGCCGGGGGCAGGCGAGCAGTACTTC. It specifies CASKSMPGAGEQYF.

The DNA for the CDR3 is TGCGCCAGCAGAGACGGGGGGGTCAGACTAGCGTCTGGGGATCGGTTCTTC. Amino acid sequence: CASRDGGVRLASGDRFF. The V call is TRBV5-1, the J call TRBJ2-1; 8 bases fit TRBD2. The V and J ends lost 5 bases and 15 bases, in that order; junction bases with no gene match: 25. The CDR3 runs to 17 residues. Germline loops: CDR1 SGHRS, CDR2 YFSETQ.

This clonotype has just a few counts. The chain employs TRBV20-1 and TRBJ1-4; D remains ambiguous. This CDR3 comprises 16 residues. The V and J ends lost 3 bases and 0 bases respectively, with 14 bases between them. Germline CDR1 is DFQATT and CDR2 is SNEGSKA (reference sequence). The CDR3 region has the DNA TGCAGTGCTAGGGGTGTGGGTCTTGCAACTAATGAAAAACTGTTTTTT. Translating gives CSARGVGLATNEKLFF.

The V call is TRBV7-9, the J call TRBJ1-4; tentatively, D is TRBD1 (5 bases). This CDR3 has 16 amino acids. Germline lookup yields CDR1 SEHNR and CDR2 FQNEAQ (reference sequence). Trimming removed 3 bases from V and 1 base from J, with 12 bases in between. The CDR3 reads CASSLGRGGTNEKLFF. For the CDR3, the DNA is TGTGCCAGCAGCTTGGGGAGGGGTGGAACTAATGAAAAACTGTTTTTT.

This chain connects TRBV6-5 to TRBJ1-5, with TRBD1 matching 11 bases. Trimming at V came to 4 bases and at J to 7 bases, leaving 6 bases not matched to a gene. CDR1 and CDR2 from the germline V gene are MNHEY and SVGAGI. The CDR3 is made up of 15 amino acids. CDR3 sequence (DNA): TGTGCCAGCAGTTTCCGGACAGGGGGCAGCCAGCCCCAGCATTTT. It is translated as CASSFRTGGSQPQHF.

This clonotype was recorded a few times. The CDR3 region is CASRYNSGSNDNEQFF. CDR3 coding DNA: TGTGCCAGCAGATACAATAGCGGGAGCAATGACAATGAGCAGTTCTTC. V and J are TRBV12-3 or TRBV12-4 and TRBJ2-1, with 9 bases fitting TRBD2. The CDR3 consists of 16 residues. The V gene end was trimmed by 6 bases and the J gene end by 5 bases; junction bases not matched to a gene: 11.

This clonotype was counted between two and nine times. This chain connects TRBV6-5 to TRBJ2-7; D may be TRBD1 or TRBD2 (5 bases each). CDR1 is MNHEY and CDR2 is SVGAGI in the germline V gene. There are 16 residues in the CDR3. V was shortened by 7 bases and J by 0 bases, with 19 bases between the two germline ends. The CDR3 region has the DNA TGTGCCAGCAACCCAATATCGGGGCTGAGCTCCTACGAGCAGTACTTC. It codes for CASNPISGLSSYEQYF.

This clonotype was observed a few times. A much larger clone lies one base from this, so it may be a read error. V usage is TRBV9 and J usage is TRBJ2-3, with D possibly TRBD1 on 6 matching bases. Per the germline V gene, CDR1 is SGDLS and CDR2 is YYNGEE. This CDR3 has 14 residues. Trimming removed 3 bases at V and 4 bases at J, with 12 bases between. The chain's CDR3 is CASSGVGAADTQYF. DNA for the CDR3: TGTGCCAGCAGCGGAGTGGGGGCGGCAGATACGCAGTATTTT.

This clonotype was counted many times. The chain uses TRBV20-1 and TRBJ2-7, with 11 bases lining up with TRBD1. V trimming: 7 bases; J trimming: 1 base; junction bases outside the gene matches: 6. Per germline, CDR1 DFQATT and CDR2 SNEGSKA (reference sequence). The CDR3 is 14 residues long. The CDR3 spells CSVTGTGGSYEQYF. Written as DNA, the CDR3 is TGCAGTGTTACAGGGACAGGGGGTTCCTACGAGCAGTACTTC.

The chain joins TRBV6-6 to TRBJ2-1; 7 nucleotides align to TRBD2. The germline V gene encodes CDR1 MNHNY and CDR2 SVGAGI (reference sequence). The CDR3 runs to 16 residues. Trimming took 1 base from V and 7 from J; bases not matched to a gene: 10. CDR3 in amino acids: CASSYWDYLEGNEQFF. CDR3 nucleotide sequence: TGTGCCAGCAGTTACTGGGACTACCTAGAGGGGAATGAGCAGTTCTTC.

CDR3 bases: TGTGCCAGCAGCCCGCGGCGGGGTTACAATGAGCAGTTCTTC. The encoded protein is CASSPRRGYNEQFF. The chain carries TRBV11-2 and TRBJ2-1; possibly TRBD2 for D (6 bases). Germline V gene sequence: CDR1 SGHAT, CDR2 FQNNGV. The V and J ends lost 5 bases and 4 bases respectively, with 12 bases between them. The CDR3 spans 14 residues.

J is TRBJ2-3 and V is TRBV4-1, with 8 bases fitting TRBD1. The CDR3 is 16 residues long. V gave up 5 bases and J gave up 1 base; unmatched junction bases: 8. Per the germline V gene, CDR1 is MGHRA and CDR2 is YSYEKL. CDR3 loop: CASSCTPGGRTDTQYF. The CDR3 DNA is TGCGCCAGCAGCTGCACTCCAGGGGGCCGCACAGATACGCAGTATTTT.

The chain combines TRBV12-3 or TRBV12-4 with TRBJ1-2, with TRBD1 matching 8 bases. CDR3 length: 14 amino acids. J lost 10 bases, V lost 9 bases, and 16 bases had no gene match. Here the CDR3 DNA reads TGTGCCAGTTTGGGGGCTGGCAGGGGGCTTGACTACACCTTC. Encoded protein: CASLGAGRGLDYTF.

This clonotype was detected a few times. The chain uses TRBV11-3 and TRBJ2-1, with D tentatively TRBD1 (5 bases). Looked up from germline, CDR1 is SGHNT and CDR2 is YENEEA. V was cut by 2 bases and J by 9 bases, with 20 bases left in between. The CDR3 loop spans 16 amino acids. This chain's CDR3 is CASSLSGATPLGEQFF. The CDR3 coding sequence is TGTGCCAGCAGCTTAAGTGGGGCGACCCCTTTGGGTGAGCAGTTCTTC.

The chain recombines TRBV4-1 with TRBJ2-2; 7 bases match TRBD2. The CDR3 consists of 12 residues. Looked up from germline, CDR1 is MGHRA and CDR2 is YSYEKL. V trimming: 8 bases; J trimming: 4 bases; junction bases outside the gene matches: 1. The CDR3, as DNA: TGCGCCAGCGGGGGGGTCACCGGGGAGCTGTTTTTT. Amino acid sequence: CASGGVTGELFF.

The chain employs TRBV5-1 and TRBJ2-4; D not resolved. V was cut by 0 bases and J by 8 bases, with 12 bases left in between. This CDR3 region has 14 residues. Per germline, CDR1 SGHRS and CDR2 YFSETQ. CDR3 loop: CASSLERAEDIQYF. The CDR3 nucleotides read TGCGCCAGCAGCTTGGAAAGGGCTGAGGACATTCAGTACTTC.

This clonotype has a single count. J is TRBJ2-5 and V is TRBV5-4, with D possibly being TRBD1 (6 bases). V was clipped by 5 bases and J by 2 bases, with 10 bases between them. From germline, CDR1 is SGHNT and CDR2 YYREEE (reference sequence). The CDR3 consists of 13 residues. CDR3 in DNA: TGTGCCAGCAGGAAAGGACAGCAAGAGACCCAGTACTTC. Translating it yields CASRKGQQETQYF.

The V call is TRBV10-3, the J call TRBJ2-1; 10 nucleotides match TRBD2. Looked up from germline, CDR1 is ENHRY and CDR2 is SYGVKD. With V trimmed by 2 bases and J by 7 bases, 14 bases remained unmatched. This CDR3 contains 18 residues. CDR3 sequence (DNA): TGTGCCATCAGTGAGATAGCGGGGGGTATATCGAGGGCGAATGAGCAGTTCTTC. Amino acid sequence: CAISEIAGGISRANEQFF.

CDR3: CASSVKREWTDTQYF. DNA of the CDR3: TGTGCCAGCAGTGTAAAGCGGGAGTGGACAGATACGCAGTATTTT. The chain is built from TRBV6-1 and TRBJ2-3, with 8 bases fitting TRBD2. The trim removed 4 bases at V and 3 bases at J, leaving 6 bases unmatched. Germline-derived CDR1 and CDR2 are MNHNS and SASEGT. The CDR3 extends over 15 amino acids.

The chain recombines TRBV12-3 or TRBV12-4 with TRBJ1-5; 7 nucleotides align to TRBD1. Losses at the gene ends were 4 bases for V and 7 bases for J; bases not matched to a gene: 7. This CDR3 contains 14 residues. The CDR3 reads CASSSYRGAQPQHF. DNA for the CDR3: TGTGCCAGCAGTTCATACAGGGGTGCGCAGCCCCAGCATTTT.

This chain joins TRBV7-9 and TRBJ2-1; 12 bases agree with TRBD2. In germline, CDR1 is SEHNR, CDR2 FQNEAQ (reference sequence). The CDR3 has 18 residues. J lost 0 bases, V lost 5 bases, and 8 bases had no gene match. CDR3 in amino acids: CASSGLAGSQSSYNEQFF. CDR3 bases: TGTGCCAGCAGCGGACTAGCGGGGTCCCAGAGCTCCTACAATGAGCAGTTCTTC.

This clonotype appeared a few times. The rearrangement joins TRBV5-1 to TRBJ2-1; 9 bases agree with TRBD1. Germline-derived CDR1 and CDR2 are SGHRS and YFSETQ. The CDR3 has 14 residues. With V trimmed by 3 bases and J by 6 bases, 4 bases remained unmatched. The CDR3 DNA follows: TGCGCCAGCAGCTCGGACAGGGGAGGCAATGAGCAGTTCTTC. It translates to CASSSDRGGNEQFF.